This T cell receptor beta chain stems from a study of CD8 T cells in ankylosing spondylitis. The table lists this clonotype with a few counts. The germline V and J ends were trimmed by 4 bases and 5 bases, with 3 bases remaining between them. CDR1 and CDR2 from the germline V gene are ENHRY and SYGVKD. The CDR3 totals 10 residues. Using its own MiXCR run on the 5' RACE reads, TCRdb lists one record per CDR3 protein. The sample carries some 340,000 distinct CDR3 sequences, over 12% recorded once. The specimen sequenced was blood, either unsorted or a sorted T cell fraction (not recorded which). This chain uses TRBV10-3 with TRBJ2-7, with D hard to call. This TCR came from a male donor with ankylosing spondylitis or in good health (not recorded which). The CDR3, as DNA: TGTGCCATCAGTGTCGACGAGCAGTACTTC. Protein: CAISVDEQYF.